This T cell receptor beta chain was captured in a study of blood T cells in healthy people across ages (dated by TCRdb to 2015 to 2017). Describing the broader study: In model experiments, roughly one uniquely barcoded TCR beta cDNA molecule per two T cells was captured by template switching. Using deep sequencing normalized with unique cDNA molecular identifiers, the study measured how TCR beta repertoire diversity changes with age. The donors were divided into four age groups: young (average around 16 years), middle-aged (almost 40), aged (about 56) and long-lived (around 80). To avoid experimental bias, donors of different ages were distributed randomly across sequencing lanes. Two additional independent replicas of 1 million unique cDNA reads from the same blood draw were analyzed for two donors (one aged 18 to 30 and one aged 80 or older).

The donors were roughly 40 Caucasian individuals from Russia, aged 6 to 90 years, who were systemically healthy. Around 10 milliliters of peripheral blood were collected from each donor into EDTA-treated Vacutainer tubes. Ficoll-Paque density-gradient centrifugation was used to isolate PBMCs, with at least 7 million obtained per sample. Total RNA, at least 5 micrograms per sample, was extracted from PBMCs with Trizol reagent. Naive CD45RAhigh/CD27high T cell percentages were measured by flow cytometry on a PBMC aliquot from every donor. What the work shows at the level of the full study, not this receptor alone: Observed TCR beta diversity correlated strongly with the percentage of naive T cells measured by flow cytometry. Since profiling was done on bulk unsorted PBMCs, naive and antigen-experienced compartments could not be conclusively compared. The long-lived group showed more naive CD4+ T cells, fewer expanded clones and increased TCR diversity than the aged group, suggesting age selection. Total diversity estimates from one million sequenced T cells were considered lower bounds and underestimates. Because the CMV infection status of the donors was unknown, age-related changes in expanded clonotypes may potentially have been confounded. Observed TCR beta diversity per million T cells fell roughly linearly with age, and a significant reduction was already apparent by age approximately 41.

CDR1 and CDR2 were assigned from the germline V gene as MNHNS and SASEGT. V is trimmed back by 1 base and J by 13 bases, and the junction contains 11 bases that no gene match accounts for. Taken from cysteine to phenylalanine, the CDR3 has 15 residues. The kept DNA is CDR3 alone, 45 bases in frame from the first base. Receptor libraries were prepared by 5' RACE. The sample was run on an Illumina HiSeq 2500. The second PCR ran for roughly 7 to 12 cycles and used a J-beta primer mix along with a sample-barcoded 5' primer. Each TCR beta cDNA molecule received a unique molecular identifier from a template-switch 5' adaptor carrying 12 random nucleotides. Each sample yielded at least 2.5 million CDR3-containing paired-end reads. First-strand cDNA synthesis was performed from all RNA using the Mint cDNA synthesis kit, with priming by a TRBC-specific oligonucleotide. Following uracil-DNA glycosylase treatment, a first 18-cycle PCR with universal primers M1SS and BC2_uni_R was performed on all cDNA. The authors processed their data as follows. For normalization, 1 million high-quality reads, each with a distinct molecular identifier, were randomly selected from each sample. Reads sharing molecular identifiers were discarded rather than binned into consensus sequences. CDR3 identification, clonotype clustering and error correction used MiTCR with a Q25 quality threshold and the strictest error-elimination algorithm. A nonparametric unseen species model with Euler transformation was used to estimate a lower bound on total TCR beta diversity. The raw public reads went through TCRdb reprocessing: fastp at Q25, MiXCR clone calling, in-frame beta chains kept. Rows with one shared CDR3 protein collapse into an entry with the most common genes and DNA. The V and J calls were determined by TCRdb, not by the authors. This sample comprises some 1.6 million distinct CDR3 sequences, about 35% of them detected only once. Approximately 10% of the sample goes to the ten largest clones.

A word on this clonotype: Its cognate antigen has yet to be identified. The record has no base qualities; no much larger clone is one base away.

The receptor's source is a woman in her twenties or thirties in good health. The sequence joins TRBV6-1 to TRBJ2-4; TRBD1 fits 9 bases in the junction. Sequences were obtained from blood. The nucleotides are TGTGCCAGCAGTGAAGAAGGACAGGGGTTTTATGAGCAGTACTTC. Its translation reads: CASSEEGQGFYEQYF.